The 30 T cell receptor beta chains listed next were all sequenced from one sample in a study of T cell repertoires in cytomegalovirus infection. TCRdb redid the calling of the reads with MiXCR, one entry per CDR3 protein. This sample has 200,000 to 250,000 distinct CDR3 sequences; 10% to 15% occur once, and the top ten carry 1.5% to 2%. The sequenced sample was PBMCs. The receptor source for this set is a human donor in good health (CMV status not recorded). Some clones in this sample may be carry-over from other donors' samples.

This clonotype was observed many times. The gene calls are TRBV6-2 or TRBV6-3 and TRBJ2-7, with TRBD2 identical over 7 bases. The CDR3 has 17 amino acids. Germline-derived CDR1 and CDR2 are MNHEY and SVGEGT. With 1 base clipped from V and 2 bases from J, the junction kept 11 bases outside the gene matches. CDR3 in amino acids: CASSYFRKSGGTYEQYF. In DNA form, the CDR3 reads TGTGCCAGCAGTTACTTTCGTAAATCGGGGGGAACCTACGAGCAGTACTTC.

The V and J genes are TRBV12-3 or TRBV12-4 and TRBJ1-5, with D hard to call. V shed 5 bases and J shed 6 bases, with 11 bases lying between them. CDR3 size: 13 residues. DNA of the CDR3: TGTGCCAGCAGTGCAGGTCTCACTCAGCCCCAGCATTTT. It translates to CASSAGLTQPQHF.

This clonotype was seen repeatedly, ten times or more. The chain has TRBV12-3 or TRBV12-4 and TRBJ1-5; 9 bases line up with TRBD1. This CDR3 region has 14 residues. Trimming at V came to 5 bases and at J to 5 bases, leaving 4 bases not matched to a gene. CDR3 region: CASSQDRGDQPQHF. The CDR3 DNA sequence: TGTGCCAGCAGTCAGGACAGGGGTGATCAGCCCCAGCATTTT.

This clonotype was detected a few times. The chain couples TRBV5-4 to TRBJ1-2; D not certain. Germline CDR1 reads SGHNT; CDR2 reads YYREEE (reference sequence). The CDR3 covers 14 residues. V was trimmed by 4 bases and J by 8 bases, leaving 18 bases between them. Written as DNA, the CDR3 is TGTGCCAGCAGCCCTGCAACGGGGTTAGACGGCTACACCTTC. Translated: CASSPATGLDGYTF.

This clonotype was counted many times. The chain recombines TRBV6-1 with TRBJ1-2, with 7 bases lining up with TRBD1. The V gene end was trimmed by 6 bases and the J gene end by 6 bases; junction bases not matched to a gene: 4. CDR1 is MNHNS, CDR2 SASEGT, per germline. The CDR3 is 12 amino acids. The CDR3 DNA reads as TGTGCCAGCAGGGAGCAGGGGGATGGCTACACCTTC. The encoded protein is CASREQGDGYTF.

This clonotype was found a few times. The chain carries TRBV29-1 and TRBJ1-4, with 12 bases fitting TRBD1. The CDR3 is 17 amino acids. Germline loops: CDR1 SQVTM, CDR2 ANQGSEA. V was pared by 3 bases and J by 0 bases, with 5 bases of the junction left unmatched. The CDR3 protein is CSVDRDRGLSTNEKLFF. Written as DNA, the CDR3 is TGCAGCGTTGACCGGGACAGGGGGCTGTCAACTAATGAAAAACTGTTTTTT. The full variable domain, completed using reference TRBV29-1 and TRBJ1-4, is SAVISQKPSRDICQRGTSLTIQCQVDSQVTMMFWYRQQPGQSLTLIATANQGSEATYESGFVIDKFPISRPNLTFSTLTVSNMSPEDSSIYLCSVDRDRGLSTNEKLFFGSGTQLSVL.

DNA for the CDR3: TGCGCCAGCAGCTTGGACTCAGTCTCTGGAAACACCATATATTTT. Translating it yields CASSLDSVSGNTIYF. This rearrangement joins TRBV5-1 to TRBJ1-3; D remains ambiguous. This CDR3 has 15 residues. The germline V gene encodes CDR1 SGHRS and CDR2 YFSETQ. V lost 0 bases to trimming and J lost 0 bases, with 7 bases between them.

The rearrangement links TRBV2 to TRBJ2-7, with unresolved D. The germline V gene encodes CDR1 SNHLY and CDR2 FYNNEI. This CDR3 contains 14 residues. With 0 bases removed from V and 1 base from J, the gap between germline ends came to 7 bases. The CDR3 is CASSEAGGSYEQYF. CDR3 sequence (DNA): TGTGCCAGCAGTGAAGCGGGCGGTTCCTACGAGCAGTACTTC.

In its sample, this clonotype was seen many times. DNA of the CDR3: TGTGCCAGCAGCTCATTACCGGGACAGGGGTTCATGAACACTGAAGCTTTCTTT. This codes for CASSSLPGQGFMNTEAFF. The chain carries TRBV7-2 and TRBJ1-1, with TRBD1 matching 10 bases. Germline assignment: CDR1 SGHTA and CDR2 FQGNSA. The trim removed 4 bases at V and 0 bases at J, leaving 11 bases unmatched. The CDR3 runs to 18 residues.

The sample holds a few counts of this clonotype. The CDR3 nucleotides are TGCGCCAGCAGCCAAGGACCGCTGACGAGCTCCTACAATGAGCAGTTCTTC. Protein: CASSQGPLTSSYNEQFF. This chain connects TRBV4-3 to TRBJ2-1; D unclear. V lost 1 base, J lost 0 bases, and 13 bases lay in between. This CDR3 contains 17 residues. CDR1 is LGHNA and CDR2 is YSLEER in the germline V gene.

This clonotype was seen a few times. This chain's CDR3 is CSAGRGRSNQPQHF. CDR3 DNA: TGCAGTGCTGGCAGGGGGAGAAGCAATCAGCCCCAGCATTTT. The V call is TRBV20-1, the J call TRBJ1-5, with 7 nucleotides matching TRBD1. Trimming took 5 bases from V and 1 from J; bases not matched to a gene: 5. From germline, CDR1 is DFQATT and CDR2 SNEGSKA (reference sequence). This CDR3 comprises 14 residues.

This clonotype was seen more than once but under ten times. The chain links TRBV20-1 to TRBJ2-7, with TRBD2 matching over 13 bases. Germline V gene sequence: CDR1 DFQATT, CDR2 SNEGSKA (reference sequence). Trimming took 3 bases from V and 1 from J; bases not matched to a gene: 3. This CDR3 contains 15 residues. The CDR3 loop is CSASMGLAGSYEQYF. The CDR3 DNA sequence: TGCAGTGCTAGTATGGGACTAGCGGGATCCTACGAGCAGTACTTC.

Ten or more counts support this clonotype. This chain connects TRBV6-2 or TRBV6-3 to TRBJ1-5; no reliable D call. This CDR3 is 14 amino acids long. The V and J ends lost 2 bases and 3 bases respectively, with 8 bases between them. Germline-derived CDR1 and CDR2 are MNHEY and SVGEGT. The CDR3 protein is CASSYPGINQPQHF. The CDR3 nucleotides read TGTGCCAGCAGTTACCCAGGAATCAATCAGCCCCAGCATTTT.

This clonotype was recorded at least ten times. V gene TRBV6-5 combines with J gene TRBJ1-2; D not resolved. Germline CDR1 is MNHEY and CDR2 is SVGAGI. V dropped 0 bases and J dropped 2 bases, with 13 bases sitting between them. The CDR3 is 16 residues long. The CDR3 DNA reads TGTGCCAGCAGTTACTCGATCAGAGGGAAAAACTATGGCTACACCTTC. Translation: CASSYSIRGKNYGYTF.

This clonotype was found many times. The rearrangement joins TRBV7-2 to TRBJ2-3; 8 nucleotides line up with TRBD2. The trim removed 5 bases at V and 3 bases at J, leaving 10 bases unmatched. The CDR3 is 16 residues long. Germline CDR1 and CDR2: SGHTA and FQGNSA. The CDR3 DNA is TGTGCCAGCAGCCTTGGAGCGGGGGAAGTTACAGATACGCAGTATTTT. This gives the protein CASSLGAGEVTDTQYF.

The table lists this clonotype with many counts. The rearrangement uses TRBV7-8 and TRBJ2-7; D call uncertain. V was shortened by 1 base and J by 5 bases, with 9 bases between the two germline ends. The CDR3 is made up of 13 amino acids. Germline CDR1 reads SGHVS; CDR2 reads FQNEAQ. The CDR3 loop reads CASSLDSGHEQYF. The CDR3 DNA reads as TGTGCCAGCAGCTTAGACAGTGGCCACGAGCAGTACTTC. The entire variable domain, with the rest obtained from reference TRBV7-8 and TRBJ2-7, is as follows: GAGVSQSPRYKVAKRGQDVALRCDPISGHVSLFWYQQALGQGPEFLTYFQNEAQLDKSGLPSDRFFAERPEGSVSTLKIQRTQQEDSAVYLCASSLDSGHEQYFGPGTRLTVT.

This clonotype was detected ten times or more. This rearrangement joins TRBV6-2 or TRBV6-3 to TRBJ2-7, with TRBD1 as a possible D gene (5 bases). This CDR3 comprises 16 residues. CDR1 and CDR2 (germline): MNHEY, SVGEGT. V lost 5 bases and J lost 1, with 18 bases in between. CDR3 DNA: TGTGCCAGCAGTGATGGGGCGTACCGCGGTTCCTACGAGCAGTACTTC. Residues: CASSDGAYRGSYEQYF.

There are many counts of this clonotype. This chain's CDR3 is CASSWTQGAGTQYF. The CDR3 DNA reads as TGTGCCAGCAGTTGGACCCAGGGGGCTGGGACCCAGTACTTC. V and J are TRBV27 and TRBJ2-5; 8 bases match TRBD1. The germline CDR1 and CDR2 sequences are MNHEY and SMNVEV (reference sequence). This CDR3 has 14 residues. The J segment lost 7 bases and the V segment lost 4 bases, leaving 8 bases of the junction unmatched.

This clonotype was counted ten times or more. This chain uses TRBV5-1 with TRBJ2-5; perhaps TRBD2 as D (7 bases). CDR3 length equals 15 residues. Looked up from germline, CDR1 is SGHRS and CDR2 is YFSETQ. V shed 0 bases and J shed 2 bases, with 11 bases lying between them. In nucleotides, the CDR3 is TGCGCCAGCAGCTTGGGGGGGGGCCGTCAAGAGACCCAGTACTTC. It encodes CASSLGGGRQETQYF.

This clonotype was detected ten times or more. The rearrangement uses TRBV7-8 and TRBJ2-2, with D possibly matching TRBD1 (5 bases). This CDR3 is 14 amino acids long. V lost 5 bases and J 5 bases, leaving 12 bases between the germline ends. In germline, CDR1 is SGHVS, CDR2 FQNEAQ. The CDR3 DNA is TGTGCCAGCAGCCTCAGGGCCTCAACCGGGGAGCTGTTTTTT. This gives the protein CASSLRASTGELFF.

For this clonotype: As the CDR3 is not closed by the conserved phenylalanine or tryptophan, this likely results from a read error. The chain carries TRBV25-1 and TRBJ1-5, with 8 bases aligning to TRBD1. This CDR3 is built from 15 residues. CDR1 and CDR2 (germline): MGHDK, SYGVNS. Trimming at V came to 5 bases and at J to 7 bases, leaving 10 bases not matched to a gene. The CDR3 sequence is CASSTGTGSWQPQHI. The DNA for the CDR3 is TGTGCCAGCAGTACCGGGACAGGCTCCTGGCAGCCCCAGCATATT.

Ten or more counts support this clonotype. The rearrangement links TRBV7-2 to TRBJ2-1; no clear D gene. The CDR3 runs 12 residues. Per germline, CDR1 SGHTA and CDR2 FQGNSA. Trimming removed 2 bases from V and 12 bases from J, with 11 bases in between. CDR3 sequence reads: CASSLISRPQFF. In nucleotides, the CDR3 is TGTGCCAGCAGCTTAATCAGTCGGCCGCAGTTCTTC.

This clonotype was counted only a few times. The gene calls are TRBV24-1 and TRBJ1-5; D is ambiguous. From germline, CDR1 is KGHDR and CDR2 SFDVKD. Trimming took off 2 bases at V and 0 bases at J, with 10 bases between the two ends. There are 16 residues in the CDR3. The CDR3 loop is CATSDSERYSNQPQHF. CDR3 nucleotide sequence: TGTGCCACCAGTGATTCCGAACGTTATAGCAATCAGCCCCAGCATTTT.

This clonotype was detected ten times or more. CDR3 region: CASSFTPGQGDQPQHF. The CDR3 DNA sequence: TGTGCCAGCAGCTTTACGCCGGGACAGGGGGATCAGCCCCAGCATTTT. The chain joins TRBV7-2 to TRBJ1-5; TRBD1 matches 11 bases. The V and J ends lost 3 bases and 5 bases, in that order; junction bases with no gene match: 6. In germline, CDR1 is SGHTA, CDR2 FQGNSA. The CDR3 sequence is 16 residues long.

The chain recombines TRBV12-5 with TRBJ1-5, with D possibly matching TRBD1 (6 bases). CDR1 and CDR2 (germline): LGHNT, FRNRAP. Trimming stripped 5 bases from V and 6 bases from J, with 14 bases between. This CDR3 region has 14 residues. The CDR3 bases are TGTGCTAGTGGTGGGGGGGCAAGGGGTCAGCCCCAGCATTTT. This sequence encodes CASGGGARGQPQHF.

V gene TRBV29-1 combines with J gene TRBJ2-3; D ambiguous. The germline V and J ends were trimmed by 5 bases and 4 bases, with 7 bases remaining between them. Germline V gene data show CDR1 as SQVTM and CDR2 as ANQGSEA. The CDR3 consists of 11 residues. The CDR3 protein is CSVSEADTQYF. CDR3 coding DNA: TGCAGCGTTAGTGAGGCAGATACGCAGTATTTT.

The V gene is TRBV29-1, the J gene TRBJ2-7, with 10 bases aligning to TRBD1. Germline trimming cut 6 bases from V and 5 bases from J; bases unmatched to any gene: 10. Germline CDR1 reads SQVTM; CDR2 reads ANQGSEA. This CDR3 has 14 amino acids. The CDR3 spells CSVVTGGRGNEQYF. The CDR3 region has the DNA TGCAGCGTCGTGACAGGGGGCCGCGGGAACGAGCAGTACTTC.

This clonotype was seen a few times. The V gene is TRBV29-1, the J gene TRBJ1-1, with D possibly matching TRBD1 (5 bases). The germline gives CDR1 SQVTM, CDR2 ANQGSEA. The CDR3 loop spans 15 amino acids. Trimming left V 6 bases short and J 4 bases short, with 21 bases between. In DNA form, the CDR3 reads TGCAGCGTCTCTGGGGGACTCGGTTGGTCCACTGAAGCTTTCTTT. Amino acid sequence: CSVSGGLGWSTEAFF.

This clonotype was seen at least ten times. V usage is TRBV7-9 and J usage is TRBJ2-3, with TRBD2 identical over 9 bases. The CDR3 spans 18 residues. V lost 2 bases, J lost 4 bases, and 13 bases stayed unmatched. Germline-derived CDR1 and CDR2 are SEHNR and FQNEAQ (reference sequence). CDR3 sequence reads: CASSLTLASGTRADTQYF. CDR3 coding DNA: TGTGCCAGCAGCTTAACACTCGCTAGCGGGACGCGGGCAGATACGCAGTATTTT.

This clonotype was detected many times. The CDR3 region has the DNA TGTGCCAGCAGTTACTCGGGGCGGCAGCCCCAGCATTTT. Its protein is CASSYSGRQPQHF. J is TRBJ1-5 and V is TRBV6-2 or TRBV6-3; TRBD1 might be the D (5 bases). Germline CDR1 is MNHEY and CDR2 is SVGEGT. Trimming removed 0 bases from V and 7 bases from J, with 7 bases in between. The CDR3 covers 13 residues.